The clone carrying this TCR beta chain has more than one count but fewer than ten. The sample is drawn from a study of cytomegalovirus exposure and HLA in healthy donors. Both 60 Vbeta primers and 13 Jbeta primers went into the PCR. In the source study's methods: A later analysis tallied approximately 78 million unique TCR beta chains, 9 million to 12 million of them shared. Sequencing used immunoSEQ multiplex PCR; TCRdb keeps in-frame clones, though not all of them. That table furnishes V, J and clone size, whereas the DNA furnished D and trimming. The repertoire includes roughly 150,000 clones, over 75% of them detected once, and 4.5% to 6% sits in the top ten. Looked up from germline, CDR1 is MNHNS and CDR2 is SASEGT. The CDR3 is 14 residues long. The V and J ends lost 4 bases and 6 bases respectively, with 15 bases between them.

The TCR comes from a man younger than 45 in good health and CMV-seropositive. Sequencing was carried out using PBMCs. The chain is built from TRBV6-1 and TRBJ1-2; the D gene is possibly TRBD1 (5 bases). CDR3 loop: CASSVLGGGHGYTF. Written as DNA, the CDR3 is TGTGCCAGCAGTGTCCTTGGGGGAGGGCATGGCTACACCTTC.